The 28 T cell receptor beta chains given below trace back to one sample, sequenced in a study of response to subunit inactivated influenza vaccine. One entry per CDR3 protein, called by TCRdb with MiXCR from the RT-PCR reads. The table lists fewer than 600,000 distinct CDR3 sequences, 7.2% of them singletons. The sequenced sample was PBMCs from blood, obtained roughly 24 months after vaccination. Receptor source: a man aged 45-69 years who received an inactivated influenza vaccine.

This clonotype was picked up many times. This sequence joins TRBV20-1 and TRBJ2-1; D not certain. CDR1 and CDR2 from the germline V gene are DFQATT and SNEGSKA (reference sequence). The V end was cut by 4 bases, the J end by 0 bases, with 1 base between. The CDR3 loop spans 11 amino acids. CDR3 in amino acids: CSATSYNEQFF. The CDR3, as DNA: TGCAGTGCTACCTCCTACAATGAGCAGTTCTTC.

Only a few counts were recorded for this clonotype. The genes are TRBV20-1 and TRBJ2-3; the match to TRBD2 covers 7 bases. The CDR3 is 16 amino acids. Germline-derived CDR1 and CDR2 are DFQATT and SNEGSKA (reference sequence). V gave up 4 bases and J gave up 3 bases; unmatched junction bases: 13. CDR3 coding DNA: TGCAGTGCTAAGACTTTGGGGCGGGGGAGTACAGATACGCAGTATTTT. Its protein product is CSAKTLGRGSTDTQYF.

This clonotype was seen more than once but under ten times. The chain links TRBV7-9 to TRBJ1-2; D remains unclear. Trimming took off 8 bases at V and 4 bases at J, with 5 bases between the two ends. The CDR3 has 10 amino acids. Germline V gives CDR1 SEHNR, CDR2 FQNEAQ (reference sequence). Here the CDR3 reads CASSAYGYTF. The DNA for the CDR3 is TGTGCCAGCTCGGCCTATGGCTACACCTTC.

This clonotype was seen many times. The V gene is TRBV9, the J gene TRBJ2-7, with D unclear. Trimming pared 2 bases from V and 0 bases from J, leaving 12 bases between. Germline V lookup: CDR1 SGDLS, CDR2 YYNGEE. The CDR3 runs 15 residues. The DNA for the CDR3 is TGTGCCAGCAGCGTGGATCCTAGGAGCTCCTACGAGCAGTACTTC. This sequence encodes CASSVDPRSSYEQYF.

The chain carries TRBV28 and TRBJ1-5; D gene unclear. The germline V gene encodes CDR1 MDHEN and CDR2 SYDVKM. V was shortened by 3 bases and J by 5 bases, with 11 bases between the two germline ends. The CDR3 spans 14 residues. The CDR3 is CASSFGQPHQPQHF. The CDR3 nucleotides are TGTGCCAGCAGTTTTGGGCAGCCTCATCAGCCCCAGCATTTT.

DNA of the CDR3: TGTGCCAGCTACAGGAACACTGAAGCTTTCTTT. Translation gives CASYRNTEAFF. The chain is built from TRBV12-3 or TRBV12-4 and TRBJ1-1; D ambiguous. The V end was cut by 8 bases, the J end by 1 base, with 5 bases between. The CDR3 sequence is 11 residues long.

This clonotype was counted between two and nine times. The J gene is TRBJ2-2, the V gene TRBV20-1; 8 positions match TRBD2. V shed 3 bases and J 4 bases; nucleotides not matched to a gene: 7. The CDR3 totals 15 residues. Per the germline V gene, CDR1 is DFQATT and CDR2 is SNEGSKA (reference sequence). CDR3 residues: CSASGLAGRTGELFF. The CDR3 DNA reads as TGCAGTGCTAGCGGCCTAGCGGGTCGCACCGGGGAGCTGTTTTTT.

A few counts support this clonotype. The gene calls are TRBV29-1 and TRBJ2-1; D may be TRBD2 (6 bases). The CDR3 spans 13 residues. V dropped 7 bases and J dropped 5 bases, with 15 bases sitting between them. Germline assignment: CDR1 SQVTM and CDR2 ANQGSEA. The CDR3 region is CSGSRASDNEQFF. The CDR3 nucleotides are TGCAGCGGATCCCGGGCTAGCGACAATGAGCAGTTCTTC.

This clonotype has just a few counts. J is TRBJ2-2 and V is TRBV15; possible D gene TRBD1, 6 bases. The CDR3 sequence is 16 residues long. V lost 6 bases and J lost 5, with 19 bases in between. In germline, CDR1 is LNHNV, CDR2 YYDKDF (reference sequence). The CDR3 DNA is TGTGCCACCAGTAACAAGGGCCAGGGGTGGACCGGGGAGCTGTTTTTT. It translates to CATSNKGQGWTGELFF.

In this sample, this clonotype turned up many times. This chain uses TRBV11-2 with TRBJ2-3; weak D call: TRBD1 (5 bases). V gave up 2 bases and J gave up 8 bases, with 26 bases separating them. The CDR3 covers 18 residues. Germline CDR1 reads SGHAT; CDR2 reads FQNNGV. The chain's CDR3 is CASSLYRDSSVNWGTQYF. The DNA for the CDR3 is TGTGCCAGCAGCTTATACCGCGACAGCTCGGTTAATTGGGGTACGCAGTATTTT.

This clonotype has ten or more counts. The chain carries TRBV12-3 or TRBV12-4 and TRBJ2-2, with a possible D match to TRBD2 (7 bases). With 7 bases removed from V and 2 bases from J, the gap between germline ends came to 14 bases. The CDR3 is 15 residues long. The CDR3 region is CASTWGGRNTGELFF. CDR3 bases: TGTGCCAGCACCTGGGGGGGGCGAAACACCGGGGAGCTGTTTTTT.

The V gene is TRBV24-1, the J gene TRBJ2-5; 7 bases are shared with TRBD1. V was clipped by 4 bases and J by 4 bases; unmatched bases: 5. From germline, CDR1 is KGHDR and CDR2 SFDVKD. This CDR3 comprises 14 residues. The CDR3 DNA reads TGTGCCACCAGTGACCCCGGGACAGCAGAGACCCAGTACTTC. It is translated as CATSDPGTAETQYF.

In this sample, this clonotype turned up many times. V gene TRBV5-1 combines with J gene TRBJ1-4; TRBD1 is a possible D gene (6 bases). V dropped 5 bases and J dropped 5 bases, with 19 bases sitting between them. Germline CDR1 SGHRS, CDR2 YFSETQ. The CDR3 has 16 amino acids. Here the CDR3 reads CASRDPSTGANEKLFF. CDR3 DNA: TGCGCCAGCAGAGACCCATCCACGGGGGCAAATGAAAAACTGTTTTTT. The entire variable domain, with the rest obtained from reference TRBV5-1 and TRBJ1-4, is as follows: KAGVTQTPRYLIKTRGQQVTLSCSPISGHRSVSWYQQTPGQGLQFLFEYFSETQRNKGNFPGRFSGRQFSNSRSEMNVSTLELGDSALYLCASRDPSTGANEKLFFGSGTQLSVL.

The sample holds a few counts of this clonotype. The CDR3, as DNA: TGTGCCAGCAGCGACTATACCGGGACTAGCGGGAGCGCAGATACGCAGTATTTT. This sequence encodes CASSDYTGTSGSADTQYF. The chain is built from TRBV7-8 and TRBJ2-3; 14 nucleotides line up with TRBD2. The CDR3 is 18 amino acids. Germline CDR1 is SGHVS and CDR2 is FQNEAQ. V was pared by 5 bases and J by 4 bases, with 11 bases of the junction left unmatched.

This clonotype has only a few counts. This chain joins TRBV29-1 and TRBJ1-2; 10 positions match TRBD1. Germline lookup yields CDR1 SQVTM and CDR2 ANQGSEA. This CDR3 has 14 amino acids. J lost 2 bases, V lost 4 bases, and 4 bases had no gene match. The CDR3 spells CSVVPGQGNYGYTF. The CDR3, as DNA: TGCAGCGTTGTCCCGGGACAGGGGAACTATGGCTACACCTTC.

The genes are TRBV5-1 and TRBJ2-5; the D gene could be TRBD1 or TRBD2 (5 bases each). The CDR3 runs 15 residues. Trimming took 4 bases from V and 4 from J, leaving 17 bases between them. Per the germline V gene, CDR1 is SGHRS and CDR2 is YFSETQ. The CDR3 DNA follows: TGCGCCAGCAGCGAGGGGCCTGACAGTGGAGAGACCCAGTACTTC. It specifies CASSEGPDSGETQYF.

CDR3 in DNA: TGTGCCAGCAGCAAAGTTCACAGGGGGCGCGTCGAGACCCAGTACTTC. Translated, it gives CASSKVHRGRVETQYF. The chain is built from TRBV21-1 and TRBJ2-5; no DNA check was done on the table's D call, TRBD1. TRBV21-1 corresponds to a pseudogene. The CDR3 extends over 16 amino acids.

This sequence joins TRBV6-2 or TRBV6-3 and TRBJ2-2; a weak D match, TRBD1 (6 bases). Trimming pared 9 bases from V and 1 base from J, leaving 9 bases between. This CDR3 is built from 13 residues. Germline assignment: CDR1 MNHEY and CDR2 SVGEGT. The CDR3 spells CARGQWNTGELFF. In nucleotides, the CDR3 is TGTGCCAGAGGACAGTGGAACACCGGGGAGCTGTTTTTT.

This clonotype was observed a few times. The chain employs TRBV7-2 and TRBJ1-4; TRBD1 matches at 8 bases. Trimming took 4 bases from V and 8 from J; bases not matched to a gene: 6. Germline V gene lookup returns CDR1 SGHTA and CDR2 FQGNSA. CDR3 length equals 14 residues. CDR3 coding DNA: TGTGCCAGCAGCTCTTGGACAGGGAAAGAAAAACTGTTTTTT. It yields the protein CASSSWTGKEKLFF.

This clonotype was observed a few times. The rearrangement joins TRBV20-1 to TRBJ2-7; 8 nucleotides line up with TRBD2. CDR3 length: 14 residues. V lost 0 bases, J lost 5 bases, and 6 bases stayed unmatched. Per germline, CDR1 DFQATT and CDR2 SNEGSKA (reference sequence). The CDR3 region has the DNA TGCAGTGCTAGAGATCCAGCGGGAGTCCACGAGCAGTACTTC. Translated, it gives CSARDPAGVHEQYF.

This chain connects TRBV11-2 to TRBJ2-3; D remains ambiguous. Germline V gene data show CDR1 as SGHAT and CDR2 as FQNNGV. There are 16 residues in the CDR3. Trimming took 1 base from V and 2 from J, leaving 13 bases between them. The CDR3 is CASSLVQFSYTDTQYF. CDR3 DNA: TGTGCCAGCAGCTTAGTACAATTCAGTTACACAGATACGCAGTATTTT.

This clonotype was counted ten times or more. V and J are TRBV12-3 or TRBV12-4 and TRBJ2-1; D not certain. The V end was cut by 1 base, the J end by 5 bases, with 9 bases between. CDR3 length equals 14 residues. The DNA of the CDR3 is TGTGCCAGCAGTTTAGGAGGCGGAGACAATGAGCAGTTCTTC. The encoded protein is CASSLGGGDNEQFF.

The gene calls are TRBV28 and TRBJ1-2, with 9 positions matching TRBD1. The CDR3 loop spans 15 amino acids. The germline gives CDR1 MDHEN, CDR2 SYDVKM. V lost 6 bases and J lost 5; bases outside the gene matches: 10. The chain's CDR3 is CASRGRTGDNYGYTF. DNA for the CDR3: TGTGCCAGCAGAGGTCGGACAGGGGACAATTATGGCTACACCTTC.

The CDR3 coding sequence is TGTGCCAGCAGTTCCAGGGACAATTCACCCCTCCACTTT. It translates to CASSSRDNSPLHF. The rearrangement joins TRBV12-3 or TRBV12-4 to TRBJ1-6; D perhaps matches TRBD1 (5 bases). V was trimmed by 4 bases and J by 7 bases, leaving 8 bases between them. The CDR3 sequence is 13 residues long.

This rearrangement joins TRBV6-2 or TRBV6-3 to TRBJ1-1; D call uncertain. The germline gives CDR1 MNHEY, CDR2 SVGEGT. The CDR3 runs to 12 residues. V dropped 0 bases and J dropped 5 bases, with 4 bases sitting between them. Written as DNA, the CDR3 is TGTGCCAGCAGTTACTCCCTGACTGAAGCTTTCTTT. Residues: CASSYSLTEAFF.

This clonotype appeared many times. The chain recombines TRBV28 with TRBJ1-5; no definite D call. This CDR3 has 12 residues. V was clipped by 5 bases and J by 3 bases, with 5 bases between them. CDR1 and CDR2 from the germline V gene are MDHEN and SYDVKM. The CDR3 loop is CASSQSNQPQHF. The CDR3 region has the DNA TGTGCCAGCAGTCAATCCAATCAGCCCCAGCATTTT.

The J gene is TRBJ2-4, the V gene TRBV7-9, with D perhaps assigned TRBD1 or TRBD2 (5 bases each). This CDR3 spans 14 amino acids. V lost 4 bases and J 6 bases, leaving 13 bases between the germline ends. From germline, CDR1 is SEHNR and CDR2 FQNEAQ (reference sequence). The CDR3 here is CASSSLSGTNIQYF. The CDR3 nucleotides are TGTGCCAGCAGCTCGTTATCGGGGACAAACATTCAGTACTTC.

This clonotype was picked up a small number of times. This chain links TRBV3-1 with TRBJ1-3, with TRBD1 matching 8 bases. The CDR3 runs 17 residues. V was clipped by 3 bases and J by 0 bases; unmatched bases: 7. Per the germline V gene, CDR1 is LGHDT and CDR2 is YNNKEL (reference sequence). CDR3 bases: TGTGCCAGCAGCCAGACGGACAGGGTCTTCTCTGGAAACACCATATATTTT. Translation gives CASSQTDRVFSGNTIYF.